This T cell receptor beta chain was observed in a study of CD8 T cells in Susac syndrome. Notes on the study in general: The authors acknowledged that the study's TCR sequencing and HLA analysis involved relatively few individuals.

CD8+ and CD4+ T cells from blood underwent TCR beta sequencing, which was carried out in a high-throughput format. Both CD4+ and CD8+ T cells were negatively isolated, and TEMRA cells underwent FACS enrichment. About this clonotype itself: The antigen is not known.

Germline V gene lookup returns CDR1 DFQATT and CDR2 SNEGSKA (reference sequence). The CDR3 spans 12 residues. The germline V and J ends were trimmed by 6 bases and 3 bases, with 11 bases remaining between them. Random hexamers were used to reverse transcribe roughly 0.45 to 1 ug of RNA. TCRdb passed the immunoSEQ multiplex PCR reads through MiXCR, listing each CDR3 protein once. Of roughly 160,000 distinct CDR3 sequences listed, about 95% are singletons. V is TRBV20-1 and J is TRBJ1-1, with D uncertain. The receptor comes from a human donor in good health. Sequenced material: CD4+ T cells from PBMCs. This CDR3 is CSAHTSHTEAFF. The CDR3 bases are TGCAGTGCCCATACATCGCACACTGAAGCTTTCTTT.